These T cell receptor beta chains were read from a single sample in a study of quantifying T cell responses using KT2 cells. Each CDR3 protein is one row after TCRdb ran MiXCR on the UMI-ligation and nested PCR reads. The table lists some 50,000 distinct CDR3 sequences, around 10% of them singletons. Sequencing was performed on PBMCs spiked with cells of the T cell clone KT2. Every receptor here comes from a human donor. CDR3s include the opening cysteine and the closing phenylalanine or tryptophan. The order of the fields is D gene, clone size, J gene, V gene, CDR3 protein, CDR3 DNA. The D gene is left open where the match is weak. Rows may omit the clone size; those that give it use once, few, many or a size class.

D: -; size: few; J: TRBJ1-2; V: TRBV7-6; CDR3: CAARGRNYGYTF; DNA: TGTGCCGCCAGAGGAAGGAACTATGGCTACACCTTC
D: -; size: -; J: TRBJ1-1; V: TRBV18; CDR3: CASSRNEGVDSEAFF; DNA: TGTGCCAGCTCACGGAACGAGGGAGTGGATTCTGAAGCTTTCTTT
D: -; size: few; J: TRBJ2-7; V: TRBV20-1; CDR3: CSARGGQEVTREQYF; DNA: TGCAGTGCTAGAGGGGGGCAGGAGGTAACACGAGAGCAGTACTTC
D: -; size: few; J: TRBJ1-5; V: TRBV11-2; CDR3: CASSLRAGSDSNQPQHF; DNA: TGTGCCAGCAGCTTAAGGGCAGGTTCGGATAGCAATCAGCCCCAGCATTTT
D: -; size: many; J: TRBJ1-6; V: TRBV5-5; CDR3: CASSLGSPATFF; DNA: TGTGCCAGCAGCTTGGGGTCTCCGGCCACCTTCTTT
D: TRBD2; size: many; J: TRBJ2-7; V: TRBV20-1; CDR3: CSARDGTSPAYEQYF; DNA: TGCAGTGCTAGAGATGGGACTAGCCCTGCCTACGAGCAGTACTTC
D: -; size: -; J: TRBJ2-7; V: TRBV10-3; CDR3: CAISEHEAASYEQYF; DNA: TGTGCCATCAGTGAGCATGAGGCGGCCTCCTACGAGCAGTACTTC
D: -; size: -; J: TRBJ2-7; V: TRBV3-1; CDR3: CASSPRSYEQYF; DNA: TGTGCCAGCAGCCCCCGCTCCTACGAGCAGTACTTC
D: -; size: -; J: TRBJ1-3; V: TRBV19; CDR3: CASMPGQRNTIYF; DNA: TGTGCCAGTATGCCGGGACAACGAAACACCATATATTTT
D: -; size: many; J: TRBJ2-2; V: TRBV20-1; CDR3: CSASASEAGELFF; DNA: TGCAGTGCTTCCGCTAGCGAAGCCGGGGAGCTGTTTTTT
D: TRBD2; size: few; J: TRBJ2-2; V: TRBV7-2; CDR3: CASSRTSGRYSGELFF; DNA: TGTGCCAGCAGCCGAACTAGCGGGAGGTATTCCGGGGAGCTGTTTTTT
D: -; size: few; J: TRBJ1-3; V: TRBV12-3/TRBV12-4; CDR3: CASSLGQNGNTIYF; DNA: TGTGCCAGCAGTTTAGGACAGAATGGAAACACCATATATTTT
D: -; size: few; J: TRBJ1-1; V: TRBV18; CDR3: CASSRSFLTEAFF; DNA: TGTGCCAGCTCACGGAGCTTCCTTACTGAAGCTTTCTTT
D: -; size: -; J: TRBJ2-7; V: TRBV28; CDR3: CASSIRTSQQYF; DNA: TGTGCCAGCAGTATACGGACATCCCAGCAGTACTTC
D: TRBD2; size: -; J: TRBJ2-1; V: TRBV19; CDR3: CASSISGNSNEQFF; DNA: TGTGCCAGTAGTATAAGCGGGAACTCCAATGAGCAGTTCTTC
D: TRBD2; size: many; J: TRBJ2-1; V: TRBV6-6; CDR3: CASSFLAGGRNAYNEQFF; DNA: TGTGCCAGCAGTTTTCTAGCGGGGGGGAGGAACGCCTACAATGAGCAGTTCTTC
D: -; size: few; J: TRBJ1-6; V: TRBV13; CDR3: CASSLGANGSPLHF; DNA: TGTGCCAGCAGCTTAGGCGCCAATGGTTCACCCCTCCACTTT
D: -; size: few; J: TRBJ1-2; V: TRBV2; CDR3: CASKVGGAIGYGYTF; DNA: TGTGCCAGCAAAGTGGGGGGGGCAATAGGCTATGGCTACACCTTC
D: -; size: few; J: TRBJ1-5; V: TRBV20-1; CDR3: CSARDVLRGGQPQHF; DNA: TGCAGTGCTAGAGATGTCTTGAGGGGCGGCCAGCCCCAGCATTTT
D: TRBD1; size: -; J: TRBJ2-1; V: TRBV4-3; CDR3: CASSQDSGAGGEQFF; DNA: TGCGCCAGCAGCCAAGATTCGGGTGCAGGGGGTGAGCAGTTCTTC
D: -; size: -; J: TRBJ2-2; V: TRBV11-3; CDR3: CASSLVGWYNTGELFF; DNA: TGTGCCAGCAGCTTAGTGGGTTGGTACAACACCGGGGAGCTGTTTTTT
D: TRBD1; size: -; J: TRBJ1-1; V: TRBV7-9; CDR3: CASSLGAQGLNTEAFF; DNA: TGTGCCAGCAGCTTAGGTGCACAGGGGTTGAATACTGAAGCTTTCTTT
D: -; size: -; J: TRBJ2-7; V: TRBV6-6; CDR3: CAAGDPGTSDNYEQYF; DNA: TGTGCCGCCGGGGACCCGGGGACATCGGATAACTACGAGCAGTACTTC
D: -; size: few; J: TRBJ1-2; V: TRBV29-1; CDR3: CSTLRDDNYGYTF; DNA: TGCAGCACATTACGCGACGACAACTATGGCTACACCTTC
D: -; size: many; J: TRBJ2-3; V: TRBV4-3; CDR3: CASSQDKDLNPQYF; DNA: TGCGCCAGCAGCCAAGATAAAGATCTCAATCCGCAGTATTTT
D: -; size: few; J: TRBJ2-7; V: TRBV27; CDR3: CASKSVSNYEQYF; DNA: TGTGCCAGCAAGTCAGTGTCGAACTACGAGCAGTACTTC
D: TRBD2; size: -; J: TRBJ2-1; V: TRBV11-2; CDR3: CASSLPGTSGTSRYRSSYNEQFF; DNA: TGTGCCAGCAGCCTGCCCGGGACTAGCGGGACGTCCCGGTACCGGAGCTCCTACAATGAGCAGTTCTTC
D: TRBD1; size: few; J: TRBJ2-2; V: TRBV7-9; CDR3: CASSLEGGTHTGELFF; DNA: TGTGCCAGCAGCTTAGAAGGGGGCACTCACACCGGGGAGCTGTTTTTT
D: -; size: few; J: TRBJ1-4; V: TRBV12-3/TRBV12-4; CDR3: CASSLGTTSEKLFF; DNA: TGTGCCAGCAGTTTAGGGACAACGAGTGAAAAACTGTTTTTT
D: -; size: -; J: TRBJ2-3; V: TRBV20-1; CDR3: CSARDLERLGTQYF; DNA: TGCAGTGCTAGAGATCTGGAGCGGCTTGGTACGCAGTATTTT
D: -; size: -; J: TRBJ2-5; V: TRBV2; CDR3: CASTRGGGRRQETQYF; DNA: TGTGCCAGCACTCGGGGAGGGGGCAGGCGACAAGAGACCCAGTACTTC
D: TRBD1; size: -; J: TRBJ2-1; V: TRBV4-1; CDR3: CASSQDRRLEQFF; DNA: TGCGCCAGCAGCCAGGACAGGCGCCTTGAGCAGTTCTTC
D: -; size: -; J: TRBJ2-2; V: TRBV7-9; CDR3: CASSPDIPGELFF; DNA: TGTGCCAGCAGCCCGGACATCCCCGGGGAGCTGTTTTTT
D: TRBD2; size: -; J: TRBJ2-5; V: TRBV6-2/TRBV6-3; CDR3: CASSLTSGRTETQYF; DNA: TGTGCCAGCTCGCTAACTAGCGGGAGAACGGAGACCCAGTACTTC
D: -; size: -; J: TRBJ2-7; V: TRBV7-2; CDR3: CASSLAHRYEQYF; DNA: TGTGCCAGCAGCTTAGCCCACCGGTACGAGCAGTACTTC
D: -; size: many; J: TRBJ2-5; V: TRBV14; CDR3: CASSQEGRAFGETQYF; DNA: TGTGCCAGCAGCCAAGAGGGTCGGGCGTTTGGAGAGACCCAGTACTTC
D: -; size: -; J: TRBJ1-1; V: TRBV6-5; CDR3: CASSHRENTEAFF; DNA: TGTGCCAGCAGTCACAGGGAGAACACTGAAGCTTTCTTT
D: -; size: -; J: TRBJ2-7; V: TRBV20-1; CDR3: CSARGTYEQYF; DNA: TGCAGTGCTAGAGGTACCTACGAGCAGTACTTC
D: -; size: -; J: TRBJ2-3; V: TRBV6-2/TRBV6-3; CDR3: CASSYSLISTDTQYF; DNA: TGTGCCAGCAGTTACTCCCTAATTAGCACAGATACGCAGTATTTT
D: -; size: -; J: TRBJ2-7; V: TRBV28; CDR3: CASNQGPTYEQYF; DNA: TGTGCCAGCAACCAGGGACCCACCTACGAGCAGTACTTC
D: TRBD2; size: few; J: TRBJ2-5; V: TRBV5-4; CDR3: CASSPSTSGQETQYF; DNA: TGTGCCAGCAGCCCCTCGACTAGCGGACAAGAGACCCAGTACTTC
D: -; size: -; J: TRBJ2-2; V: TRBV7-9; CDR3: CASNSEALGSGGAGELFF; DNA: TGTGCCAGCAACTCAGAGGCCTTGGGGTCAGGAGGGGCCGGGGAGCTGTTTTTT
D: -; size: many; J: TRBJ2-1; V: TRBV20-1; CDR3: CSATFGGGESYEQFF; DNA: TGCAGTGCTACCTTTGGCGGGGGCGAGAGTTATGAGCAGTTCTTC
D: -; size: few; J: TRBJ2-7; V: TRBV6-2/TRBV6-3; CDR3: CASSYGATYEQYF; DNA: TGTGCCAGCAGTTATGGGGCTACCTACGAGCAGTACTTC
D: -; size: few; J: TRBJ2-6; V: TRBV19; CDR3: CASTPRGSNGANVLTF; DNA: TGTGCCAGTACCCCCCGGGGGAGCAATGGGGCCAACGTCCTGACTTTC
D: TRBD2; size: -; J: TRBJ2-7; V: TRBV6-1; CDR3: CASGLEVRYEQYF; DNA: TGTGCCAGCGGACTAGAAGTTAGGTACGAGCAGTACTTC
D: TRBD1; size: -; J: TRBJ1-1; V: TRBV6-2/TRBV6-3; CDR3: CASSSPGQGIFSFF; DNA: TGTGCCAGCAGTTCACCTGGACAGGGTATTTTTTCTTTCTTT
D: TRBD2; size: few; J: TRBJ2-1; V: TRBV6-2/TRBV6-3; CDR3: CASNPSGRSYNEQFF; DNA: TGTGCCAGCAATCCTAGCGGGAGGTCCTACAATGAGCAGTTCTTC
D: -; size: -; J: TRBJ2-5; V: TRBV5-1; CDR3: CASSQSQETQYF; DNA: TGCGCCAGCAGCCAGTCCCAAGAGACCCAGTACTTC
D: TRBD1; size: many; J: TRBJ1-1; V: TRBV18; CDR3: CASSPRTGVNTEAFF; DNA: TGTGCCAGCTCACCACGGACAGGTGTGAACACTGAAGCTTTCTTT
D: TRBD1; size: many; J: TRBJ1-2; V: TRBV9; CDR3: CASSARDRDNYGYTF; DNA: TGTGCCAGCAGCGCCCGGGACAGGGACAACTATGGCTACACCTTC
D: -; size: -; J: TRBJ1-4; V: TRBV4-2; CDR3: CASSQGERTNEKLFF; DNA: TGTGCCAGCAGCCAAGGGGAGAGAACTAATGAAAAACTGTTTTTT
D: -; size: -; J: TRBJ2-2; V: TRBV6-2/TRBV6-3; CDR3: CASSYTTGELFF; DNA: TGTGCCAGCAGTTACACCACCGGGGAGCTGTTTTTT
D: TRBD1; size: -; J: TRBJ1-2; V: TRBV5-4; CDR3: CASSLARTGGLYGYTF; DNA: TGTGCCAGCAGCTTGGCCAGGACAGGGGGCCTCTATGGCTACACCTTC
D: -; size: few; J: TRBJ1-6; V: TRBV20-1; CDR3: CSARRGISSPLHF; DNA: TGCAGTGCTAGAAGGGGGATCAGTTCACCCCTCCACTTT
D: -; size: many; J: TRBJ2-3; V: TRBV29-1; CDR3: CSSAGKPTDTQYF; DNA: TGCAGCTCTGCAGGGAAACCCACAGATACGCAGTATTTT
D: -; size: -; J: TRBJ2-7; V: TRBV5-1; CDR3: CASSLDPVSSYEQYF; DNA: TGCGCCAGCAGCTTGGATCCAGTGAGCTCCTACGAGCAGTACTTC
D: TRBD1; size: -; J: TRBJ1-5; V: TRBV3-1; CDR3: CASGRQGNQPQHF; DNA: TGTGCCAGCGGCCGACAGGGTAATCAGCCCCAGCATTTT
D: TRBD1; size: few; J: TRBJ2-7; V: TRBV4-1; CDR3: CASSQDGTGGRYEQYF; DNA: TGCGCCAGCAGCCAAGATGGAACAGGGGGGAGGTACGAGCAGTACTTC
D: -; size: -; J: TRBJ2-5; V: TRBV10-3; CDR3: CAISEGWFQTQYF; DNA: TGTGCCATCAGTGAAGGGTGGTTCCAGACCCAGTACTTC